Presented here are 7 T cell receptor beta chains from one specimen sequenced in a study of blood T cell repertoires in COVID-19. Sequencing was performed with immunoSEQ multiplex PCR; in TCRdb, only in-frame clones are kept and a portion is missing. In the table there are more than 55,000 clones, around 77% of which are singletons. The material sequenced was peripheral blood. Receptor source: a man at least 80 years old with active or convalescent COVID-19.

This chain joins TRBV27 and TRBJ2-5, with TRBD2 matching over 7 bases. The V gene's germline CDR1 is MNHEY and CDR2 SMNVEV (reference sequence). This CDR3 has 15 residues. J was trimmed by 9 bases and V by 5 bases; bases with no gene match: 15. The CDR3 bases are TGTGCCAGCAGTCCGAGTCCTGGCGGGGGAGGGGCCCAGTACTTC. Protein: CASSPSPGGGGAQYF.

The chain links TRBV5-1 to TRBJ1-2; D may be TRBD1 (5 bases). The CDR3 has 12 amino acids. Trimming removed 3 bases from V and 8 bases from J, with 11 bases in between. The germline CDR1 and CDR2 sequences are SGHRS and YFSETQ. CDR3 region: CASSSLQEGYTF. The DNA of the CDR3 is TGCGCCAGCAGCTCTTTACAGGAAGGCTACACCTTC.

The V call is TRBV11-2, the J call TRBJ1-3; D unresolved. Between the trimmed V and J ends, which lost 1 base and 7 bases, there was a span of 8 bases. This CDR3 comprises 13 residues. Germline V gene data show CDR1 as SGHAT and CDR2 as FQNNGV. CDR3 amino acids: CASSLASGNTIYF. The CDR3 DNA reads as TGTGCCAGCAGCTTAGCATCCGGGAACACCATATATTTT.

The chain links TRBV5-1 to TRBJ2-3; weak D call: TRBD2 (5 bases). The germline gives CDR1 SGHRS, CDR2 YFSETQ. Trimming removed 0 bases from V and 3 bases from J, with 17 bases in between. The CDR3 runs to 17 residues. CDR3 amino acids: CASSLEPGGGGTDTQYF. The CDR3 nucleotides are TGCGCCAGCAGCTTGGAGCCAGGTGGAGGAGGTACAGATACGCAGTATTTT.

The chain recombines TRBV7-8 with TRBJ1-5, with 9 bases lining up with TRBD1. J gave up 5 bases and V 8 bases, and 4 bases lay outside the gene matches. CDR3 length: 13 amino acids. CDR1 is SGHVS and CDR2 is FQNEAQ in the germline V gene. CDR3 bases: TGTGCCAGCGGACAGGGGTTCGATCAGCCCCAGCATTTT. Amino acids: CASGQGFDQPQHF.

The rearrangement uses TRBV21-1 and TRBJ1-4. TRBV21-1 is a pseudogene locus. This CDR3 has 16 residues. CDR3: CASSKLSGRTNEKLFF. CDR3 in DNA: TGTGCCAGCAGCAAACTTAGCGGCCGGACTAATGAAAAACTGTTTTTT.

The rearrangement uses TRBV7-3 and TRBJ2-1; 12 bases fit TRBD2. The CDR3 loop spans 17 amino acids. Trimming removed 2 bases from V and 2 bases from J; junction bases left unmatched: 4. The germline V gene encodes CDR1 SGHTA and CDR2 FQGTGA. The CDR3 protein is CASSLGLAGTAYNEQFF. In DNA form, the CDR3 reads TGTGCCAGCAGCTTAGGACTAGCGGGGACCGCCTACAATGAGCAGTTCTTC. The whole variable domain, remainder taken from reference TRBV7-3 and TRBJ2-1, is GAGVSQTPSNKVTEKGKYVELRCDPISGHTALYWYRQSLGQGPEFLIYFQGTGAADDSGLPNDRFFAVRPEGSVSTLKIQRTERGDSAVYLCASSLGLAGTAYNEQFFGPGTRLTVL.